The T cell receptor (beta chain) under discussion was sequenced for a study of shared clonotypes between healthy human individuals. Study-level information: Per donor, three plates held CD4 naive cells, three held CD4 memory, two held CD8 naive and one held CD8 memory.

Libraries were prepared by immunoSEQ multiplex PCR; TCRdb keeps only in-frame clonotypes and omits some of them. The data hold around 940,000 clones, with about three quarters observed a single time. None of the donors, who were healthy HIV-negative adults, had recently had acute infections or vaccinations. Comments on this clone: Its antigen remains unidentified.

This CDR3 comprises 13 residues. V lost 0 bases, J lost 3 bases, and 6 bases lay in between. Per germline, CDR1 LGHNA and CDR2 YNFKEQ. Study results and limitations: Clonotype sharing among the donors was expected to vary with sequencing depth.

The receptor's source is a man younger than 30 in good health. The chain has TRBV4-2 and TRBJ2-7; D is uncertain. Material: memory CD4+ T cells sorted from blood. Subset here: CD45RA-negative fraction. The CDR3: CASSQDIYYEQYF. The CDR3 nucleotides are TGTGCCAGCAGCCAAGACATATACTACGAGCAGTACTTC.